Following are 3 T cell receptor beta chains from one sample sequenced in a study of blood T cell repertoires in COVID-19. Generated by immunoSEQ multiplex PCR, the TCRdb table keeps only in-frame clones and is missing some. The data contain about 300,000 clones, roughly 86% of them singletons. Material for sequencing was peripheral blood. The receptors here all came from a woman between 45 and 60 years old with acute or convalescent COVID-19.

This rearrangement joins TRBV12-2 to TRBJ2-1; the table calls TRBD2, which could not be checked here. TRBV12-2 is given as a pseudogene. CDR3 length equals 9 residues. The CDR3 nucleotides are TGTGCAAGTCGCCTCCGGTGGTTCTTC. Translating gives CASRLRWFF.

This clone was picked up one time. The gene calls are TRBV7-3 and TRBJ1-5, with 10 bases fitting TRBD1. CDR1 is SGHTA and CDR2 is FQGTGA in the germline V gene. The CDR3 has 17 amino acids. V shed 3 bases, J shed 4 bases, and the junction held 9 bases outside the gene matches. CDR3 residues: CASSLGPPGQGNQPQHF. The CDR3 nucleotides read TGTGCCAGCAGCTTGGGCCCACCGGGACAGGGGAATCAGCCCCAGCATTTT.

J is TRBJ2-5 and V is TRBV2, with 10 positions matching TRBD1. The germline gives CDR1 SNHLY, CDR2 FYNNEI. The ends lost 6 bases at V and 2 bases at J; junction bases unmatched: 3. The CDR3 contains 14 residues. CDR3 amino acids: CASRKDRGQETQYF. DNA for the CDR3: TGTGCCAGCAGGAAGGACAGGGGGCAAGAGACCCAGTACTTC.